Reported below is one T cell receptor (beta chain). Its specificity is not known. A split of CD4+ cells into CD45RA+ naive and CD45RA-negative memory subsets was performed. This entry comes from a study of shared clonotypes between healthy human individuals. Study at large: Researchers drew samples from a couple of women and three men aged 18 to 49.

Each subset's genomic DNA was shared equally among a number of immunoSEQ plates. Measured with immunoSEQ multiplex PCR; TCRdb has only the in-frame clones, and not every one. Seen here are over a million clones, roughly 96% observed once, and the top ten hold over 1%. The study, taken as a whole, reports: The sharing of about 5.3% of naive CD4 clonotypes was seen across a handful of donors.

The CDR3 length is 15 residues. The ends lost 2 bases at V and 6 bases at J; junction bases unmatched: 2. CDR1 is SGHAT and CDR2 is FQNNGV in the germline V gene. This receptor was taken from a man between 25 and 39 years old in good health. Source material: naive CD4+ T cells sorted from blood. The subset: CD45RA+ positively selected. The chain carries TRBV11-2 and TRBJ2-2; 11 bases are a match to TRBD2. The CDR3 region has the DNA TGTGCCAGCAGCTTAATAGCGGGAGGGCCCGGGGAGCTGTTTTTT. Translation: CASSLIAGGPGELFF. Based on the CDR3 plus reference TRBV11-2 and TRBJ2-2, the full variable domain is EAGVAQSPRYKIIEKRQSVAFWCNPISGHATLYWYQQILGQGPKLLIQFQNNGVVDDSQLPKDRFSAERLKGVDSTLKIQPAKLEDSAVYLCASSLIAGGPGELFFGEGSRLTVL.